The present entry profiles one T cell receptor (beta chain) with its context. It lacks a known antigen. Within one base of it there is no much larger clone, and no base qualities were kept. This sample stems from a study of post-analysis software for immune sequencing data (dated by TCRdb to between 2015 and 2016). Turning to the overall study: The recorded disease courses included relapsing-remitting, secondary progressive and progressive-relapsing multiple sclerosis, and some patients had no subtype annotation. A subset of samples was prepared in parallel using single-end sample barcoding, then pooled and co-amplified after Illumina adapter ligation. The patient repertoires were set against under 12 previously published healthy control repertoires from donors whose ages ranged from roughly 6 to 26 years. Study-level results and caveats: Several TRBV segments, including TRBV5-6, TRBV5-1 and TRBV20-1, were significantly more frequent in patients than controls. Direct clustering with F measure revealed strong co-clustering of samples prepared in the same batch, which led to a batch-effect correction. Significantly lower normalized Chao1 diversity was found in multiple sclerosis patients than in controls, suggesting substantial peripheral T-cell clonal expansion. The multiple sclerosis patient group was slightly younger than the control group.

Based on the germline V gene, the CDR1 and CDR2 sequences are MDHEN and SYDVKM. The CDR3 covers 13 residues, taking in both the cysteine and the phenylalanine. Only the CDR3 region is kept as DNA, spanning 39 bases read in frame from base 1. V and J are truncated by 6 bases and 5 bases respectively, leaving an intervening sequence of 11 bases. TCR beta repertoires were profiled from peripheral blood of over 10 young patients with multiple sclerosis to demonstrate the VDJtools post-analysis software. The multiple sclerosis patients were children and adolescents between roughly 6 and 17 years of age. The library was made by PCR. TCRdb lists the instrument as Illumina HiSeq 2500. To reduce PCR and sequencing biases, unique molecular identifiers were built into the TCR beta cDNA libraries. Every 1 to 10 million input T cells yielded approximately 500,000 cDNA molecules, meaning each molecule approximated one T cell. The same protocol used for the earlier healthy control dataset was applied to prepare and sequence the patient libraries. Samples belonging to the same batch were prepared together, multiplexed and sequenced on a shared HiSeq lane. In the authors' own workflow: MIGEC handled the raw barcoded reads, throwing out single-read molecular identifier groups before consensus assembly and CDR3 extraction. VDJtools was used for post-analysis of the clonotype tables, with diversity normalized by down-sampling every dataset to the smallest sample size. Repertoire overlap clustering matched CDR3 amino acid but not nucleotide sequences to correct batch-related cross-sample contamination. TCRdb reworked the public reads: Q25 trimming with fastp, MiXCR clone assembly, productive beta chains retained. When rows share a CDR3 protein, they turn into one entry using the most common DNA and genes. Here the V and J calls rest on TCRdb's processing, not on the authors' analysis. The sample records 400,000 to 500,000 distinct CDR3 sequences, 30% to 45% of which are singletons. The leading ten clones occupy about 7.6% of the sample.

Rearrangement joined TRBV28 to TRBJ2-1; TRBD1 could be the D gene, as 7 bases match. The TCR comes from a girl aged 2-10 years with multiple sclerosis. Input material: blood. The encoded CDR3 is CASRRDSNNEQFF. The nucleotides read TGTGCCAGCAGGCGGGACAGTAACAATGAGCAGTTCTTC.